This TCR beta chain was identified in a study of human versus mouse CDR3 diversity and MHC coevolution. Turning to the study itself: Samples had between roughly 0.6 x 10^7 and 1.7 x 10^7 valid reads.

TCRdb keeps only in-frame clones here, not all; method: immunoSEQ multiplex PCR. The sample includes some 80,000 clones, around 90% of them seen just once. Worth noting for this clone: The antigen remains undetermined. The sample contains more than one DNA sequence encoding this CDR3.

Germline CDR1 reads SGHRS; CDR2 reads YFSETQ. V was shortened by 0 bases and J by 2 bases, with 11 bases between the two germline ends. The CDR3 sequence is 15 residues long. Study-level results: Human T cells were selected on more than five MHC II alleles. Humans had the largest estimated TCR beta repertoire, 1.5 million to 2 million clonotypes.

The chain is built from TRBV5-1 and TRBJ1-1, with D unclear. Sequences were obtained from naive CD4+ T cells from blood. Described subset: CD45RO-negative CD62L-positive naive CD4 T cells. The sequence derives from a person aged 25 to 75 in good health. The chain's CDR3 is CASSLDPGGNTEAFF. CDR3 nucleotides: TGCGCCAGCAGCTTGGATCCGGGAGGAAACACTGAAGCTTTCTTT.